The 21 T cell receptor beta chains below all came from one sample that was sequenced in a study of T-cell memory formation after mild COVID-19. MiXCR was run by TCRdb on the 5' RACE reads, yielding one entry per CDR3 protein. The table shows almost 250,000 distinct CDR3 sequences, with 15% to 17% occurring only once. The sample was PBMCs or a T cell subset sorted from them (not recorded which). All receptors come from an adult woman who had mild COVID-19 (a few samples of this study predate the infection). Cell type and time point are not known.

The chain is built from TRBV12-3 or TRBV12-4 and TRBJ2-3; TRBD2 might be the D (6 bases). The length of the CDR3 is 13 residues. Trimming stripped 6 bases from V and 7 bases from J, with 14 bases between. The CDR3 here is CASSGTRVYTQYF. CDR3 DNA sequence: TGTGCCAGCAGCGGGACTCGCGTTTATACGCAGTATTTT.

At least ten counts were recorded for this clonotype. This chain connects TRBV7-2 to TRBJ2-4, with D possibly TRBD2 on 5 matching bases. Germline values: CDR1 SGHTA, CDR2 FQGNSA. The V end lost 2 bases, the J end lost 12 bases, and 23 bases lay between the germline ends. This CDR3 region has 16 residues. CDR3 loop: CASSLSGLAGLPPQYF. The CDR3 bases are TGTGCCAGCAGCTTATCAGGCCTAGCCGGCCTCCCTCCTCAGTACTTC.

This clonotype was observed a handful of times. This sequence joins TRBV5-1 and TRBJ2-2; TRBD1 agrees at 9 bases. The CDR3 covers 17 residues. J gave up 4 bases and V 4 bases, and 11 bases lay outside the gene matches. Per the germline V gene, CDR1 is SGHRS and CDR2 is YFSETQ. The CDR3 DNA sequence: TGCGCCAGCAGCCGAAACCGGGACAGGGCGAGCACCGGGGAGCTGTTTTTT. This encodes CASSRNRDRASTGELFF. The variable domain in full, completed from reference TRBV5-1 and TRBJ2-2, reads KAGVTQTPRYLIKTRGQQVTLSCSPISGHRSVSWYQQTPGQGLQFLFEYFSETQRNKGNFPGRFSGRQFSNSRSEMNVSTLELGDSALYLCASSRNRDRASTGELFFGEGSRLTVL.

Note on this clonotype: At one end the junction does not follow the germline gene, possibly because of a read error. V usage is TRBV20-1 and J usage is TRBJ2-2; 8 nucleotides agree with TRBD2. Germline CDR1 DFQATT, CDR2 SNEGSKA (reference sequence). The CDR3 is 13 amino acids. CDR3 region: CAKSGRGTGELFF. In nucleotides, the CDR3 is TGTGCGAAAAGCGGGAGAGGAACCGGGGAGCTGTTTTTT.

This clonotype was found a few times. In DNA form, the CDR3 reads TGCGCCAGCAGCTCACAAGTCTCCACGCAGTATTTT. The encoded protein is CASSSQVSTQYF. V is TRBV4-1 and J is TRBJ2-3; D is unclear. Germline V CDR1 and CDR2: MGHRA, YSYEKL. Trimming removed 5 bases at V and 9 bases at J, with 12 bases between. CDR3 length equals 12 residues.

V usage is TRBV4-2 and J usage is TRBJ2-3, with TRBD2 identical over 11 bases. Germline trimming cut 1 base from V and 2 bases from J; bases unmatched to any gene: 14. Germline V gene data show CDR1 as LGHNA and CDR2 as YNFKEQ. The CDR3 has 20 amino acids. The CDR3 loop reads CASSQGGLAAYRTNTDTQYF. The CDR3 coding sequence is TGTGCCAGCAGCCAAGGGGGACTAGCGGCGTACAGAACCAACACAGATACGCAGTATTTT.

The chain is built from TRBV4-1 and TRBJ2-7; 7 bases agree with TRBD1. The CDR3 extends over 15 amino acids. From germline, CDR1 is MGHRA and CDR2 YSYEKL. The J segment lost 9 bases and the V segment lost 1 base, leaving 12 bases of the junction unmatched. CDR3 in DNA: TGCGCCAGCAGCCAAGTTGTGACAGGGAGTGGGGTGCAGTACTTC. The encoded protein is CASSQVVTGSGVQYF.

At least ten counts were recorded for this clonotype. The V gene is TRBV4-2, the J gene TRBJ2-1; D not certain. Deletions cut 1 base from V and 2 bases from J, with 12 bases between. The germline V gene encodes CDR1 LGHNA and CDR2 YNFKEQ. The CDR3 runs 16 residues. The CDR3 region has the DNA TGTGCCAGCAGCCAAGGTGGCGGTAGGGCCTACAATGAGCAGTTCTTC. This encodes CASSQGGGRAYNEQFF.

The chain recombines TRBV5-1 with TRBJ1-5; D unresolved. The V gene's germline CDR1 is SGHRS and CDR2 YFSETQ. The CDR3 has 15 amino acids. The V gene lost 0 bases and the J gene lost 1 base, with 8 bases spanning the gap. The CDR3 region is CASSLAGASNQPQHF. Written as DNA, the CDR3 is TGCGCCAGCAGCTTGGCAGGCGCGAGCAATCAGCCCCAGCATTTT.

The rearrangement links TRBV30 to TRBJ2-7; D call uncertain. Trimming left V 2 bases short and J 1 base short, with 15 bases between. The CDR3 has 15 residues. Germline V gives CDR1 GTSNPN, CDR2 SVGIG (reference sequence). CDR3 nucleotides: TGTGCCTGGAGTCGAAACTCATTCGGGTCCTACGAGCAGTACTTC. This sequence encodes CAWSRNSFGSYEQYF.

This clonotype appeared a single time. The chain links TRBV12-3 or TRBV12-4 to TRBJ1-1, with 7 positions matching TRBD1. The CDR3 contains 14 residues. After removal of 2 bases from V and 5 bases from J, the junction contained 5 bases not matched to a gene. This chain's CDR3 is CASSLTGARTEAFF. CDR3 sequence (DNA): TGTGCCAGCAGTTTAACAGGGGCCAGGACTGAAGCTTTCTTT.

The chain couples TRBV7-6 to TRBJ2-2; no firm D call. This CDR3 has 14 amino acids. Looked up from germline, CDR1 is SGHVS and CDR2 is FNYEAQ. Trimming shortened V by 1 base and J by 3 bases, and 6 bases separated the two germline ends. CDR3 bases: TGTGCCAGCAGCTTAGGAAGATACACCGGGGAGCTGTTTTTT. It encodes CASSLGRYTGELFF. The entire variable domain, with the rest obtained from reference TRBV7-6 and TRBJ2-2, is as follows: GAGVSQSPRYKVTKRGQDVALRCDPISGHVSLYWYRQALGQGPEFLTYFNYEAQQDKSGLPNDRFSAERPEGSISTLTIQRTEQRDSAMYRCASSLGRYTGELFFGEGSRLTVL.

This chain joins TRBV18 and TRBJ2-7, with D hard to call. Germline CDR1 is KGHSH and CDR2 is LQKENI. The CDR3 has 13 residues. Deletions cut 8 bases from V and 6 bases from J, with 17 bases between. The CDR3 is CASRATKGSEQYF. The DNA of the CDR3 is TGTGCCAGCCGCGCGACCAAAGGCAGCGAGCAGTACTTC.

This chain links TRBV20-1 with TRBJ2-3; TRBD2 matches 7 bases. The junction had 14 bases not matched to a gene; V was cut back by 3 bases and J by 2 bases. CDR3 length equals 17 residues. Germline CDR1 reads DFQATT; CDR2 reads SNEGSKA (reference sequence). CDR3 amino acids: CSASPPPGTTYTDTQYF. The DNA of the CDR3 is TGCAGTGCTAGTCCCCCACCCGGGACTACCTACACAGATACGCAGTATTTT.

The rearrangement joins TRBV6-2 or TRBV6-3 to TRBJ1-2; D perhaps matches TRBD1 (6 bases). Germline values: CDR1 MNHEY, CDR2 SVGEGT. The CDR3 consists of 16 residues. Trimming took 2 bases from V and 3 from J, leaving 16 bases between them. CDR3 in DNA: TGTGCCAGCAGTTACACCTCAAGGGGGTATGACTATGGCTACACCTTC. As protein: CASSYTSRGYDYGYTF.

V is TRBV7-2 and J is TRBJ1-3, with no clear D. V lost 5 bases to trimming and J lost 0 bases, with 8 bases between them. This CDR3 spans 14 amino acids. Germline V gene data show CDR1 as SGHTA and CDR2 as FQGNSA. Written as DNA, the CDR3 is TGTGCCAGCAGCCCGTTTAGCTCTGGAAACACCATATATTTT. It codes for CASSPFSSGNTIYF.

This clonotype was counted only a few times. The rearrangement uses TRBV9 and TRBJ2-3; a possible D gene is TRBD2 (5 bases). CDR1 is SGDLS and CDR2 is YYNGEE in the germline V gene. The CDR3 sequence is 13 residues long. Between the trimmed V and J ends, which lost 3 bases and 5 bases, there was a span of 10 bases. As DNA, the CDR3 is TGTGCCAGCAGCGCCTCACTAGAAGATACGCAGTATTTT. As protein: CASSASLEDTQYF.

The chain uses TRBV7-3 and TRBJ2-2, with 7 positions matching TRBD1. From germline, CDR1 is SGHTA and CDR2 FQGTGA. This CDR3 has 20 residues. Germline trimming cut 1 base from V and 0 bases from J; bases unmatched to any gene: 14. CDR3 DNA: TGTGCCAGCAGCTTAATCCCTACAGGGGCGATATTAGCGAACACCGGGGAGCTGTTTTTT. It codes for CASSLIPTGAILANTGELFF.

The table lists this clonotype with a few counts. The J gene is TRBJ2-7, the V gene TRBV18; maybe TRBD2 (5 bases). The germline V gene encodes CDR1 KGHSH and CDR2 LQKENI. V lost 0 bases and J 0 bases, leaving 15 bases between the germline ends. This CDR3 is 17 amino acids long. The DNA for the CDR3 is TGTGCCAGCTCACCACCGGTTCGGGGTTCCACCTCCTACGAGCAGTACTTC. This encodes CASSPPVRGSTSYEQYF.

The rearrangement joins TRBV5-1 to TRBJ2-5; no definite D call. CDR3 length equals 14 residues. Trimming shortened V by 7 bases and J by 4 bases, and 17 bases separated the two germline ends. Germline assignment: CDR1 SGHRS and CDR2 YFSETQ. This CDR3 is CASALPNIGETQYF. CDR3 bases: TGCGCCAGCGCACTCCCCAACATTGGAGAGACCCAGTACTTC.

The J gene is TRBJ2-7, the V gene TRBV30, with D perhaps TRBD2 (6 bases). V was pared by 0 bases and J by 5 bases, with 8 bases between. The CDR3 is 12 residues long. Looked up from germline, CDR1 is GTSNPN and CDR2 is SVGIG (reference sequence). The DNA for the CDR3 is TGTGCCTGGAGTGTTGGAGGGGACGAGCAGTACTTC. Protein: CAWSVGGDEQYF. The variable domain in full, completed from reference TRBV30 and TRBJ2-7, reads SQTIHQWPATLVQPVGSPLSLECTVEGTSNPNLYWYRQAAGRGLQLLFYSVGIGQISSEVPQNLSASRPQDRQFILSSKKLLLSDSGFYLCAWSVGGDEQYFGPGTRLTVT.